A selection of T cell receptor beta chains follows, all from one sample in a study of CD8 T cells in ankylosing spondylitis. TCRdb used MiXCR to reprocess the 5' RACE reads, holding one entry per CDR3 protein. The sample yields about 69,000 distinct CDR3 sequences, 5.3% seen once. Sequenced: blood, either unsorted or a sorted T cell fraction (not recorded which). These receptors all stem from a male donor with ankylosing spondylitis or in good health (not recorded which). Both conserved end residues are part of each CDR3. The order of the fields is J gene, D gene, clone size, V gene, CDR3 DNA, CDR3 protein. The D gene is left open where the match is weak. Not every row has a clone size; where given, it reads once, few, many or a size class.

J gene: TRBJ2-7
D gene: .
clone size: many
V gene: TRBV20-1
CDR3 DNA: TGCAGTGCCGCCTCAGGGTGGAGCTCCTACGAGCAGTACTTC
CDR3 protein: CSAASGWSSYEQYF

J gene: TRBJ1-1
D gene: .
clone size: many
V gene: TRBV4-3
CDR3 DNA: TGCGCCAGCAGCCAAGGTCCGGGGGCGGGGAACACTGAAGCTTTCTTT
CDR3 protein: CASSQGPGAGNTEAFF

J gene: TRBJ2-5
D gene: .
clone size: many
V gene: TRBV29-1
CDR3 DNA: TGCAGCGTTGAGGGGGAGAGAGAGACCCAGTACTTC
CDR3 protein: CSVEGERETQYF

J gene: TRBJ2-2
D gene: TRBD1
clone size: many
V gene: TRBV20-1
CDR3 DNA: TGCAGTGCAAACCCCATACCGGGACAGGCGAACACCGGGGAGCTGTTTTTT
CDR3 protein: CSANPIPGQANTGELFF

J gene: TRBJ1-6
D gene: .
clone size: many
V gene: TRBV7-8
CDR3 DNA: TGTGCCAGCAGCTTGGGGCAGGGGAGGTCACCCCTCCACTTT
CDR3 protein: CASSLGQGRSPLHF

J gene: TRBJ2-7
D gene: .
clone size: many
V gene: TRBV2
CDR3 DNA: TGTGCCAGCAGTGAAAGGCTAGAGGGCGAGCAGTACTTC
CDR3 protein: CASSERLEGEQYF

J gene: TRBJ2-5
D gene: .
clone size: many
V gene: TRBV28
CDR3 DNA: TGTGCCAGCAGTTTGCTGACACCACAAGAGACCCAGTACTTC
CDR3 protein: CASSLLTPQETQYF

J gene: TRBJ2-7
D gene: .
clone size: many
V gene: TRBV9
CDR3 DNA: TGTGCCAGCAGCGTGACAGACCACGAGCAGTACTTC
CDR3 protein: CASSVTDHEQYF

J gene: TRBJ2-5
D gene: TRBD1
clone size: many
V gene: TRBV7-2
CDR3 DNA: TGTGCCAGCAGCGTCGCCAGGGGGTATGGGGAGACCCAGTACTTC
CDR3 protein: CASSVARGYGETQYF

J gene: TRBJ1-1
D gene: .
clone size: many
V gene: TRBV5-1
CDR3 DNA: TGCGCCAGCGGCCCCGTTGGCAGCCACCGGGGAGCTTTCTTT
CDR3 protein: CASGPVGSHRGAFF

J gene: TRBJ2-7
D gene: .
clone size: many
V gene: TRBV29-1
CDR3 DNA: TGCAGCGTTGAAGTTGTAGGGGTCGAGTCCTACGAGCAGTACTTC
CDR3 protein: CSVEVVGVESYEQYF

J gene: TRBJ1-1
D gene: .
clone size: many
V gene: TRBV20-1
CDR3 DNA: TGCAGTGCTCGAGGGGACCGACGGATTGAAGCTTTCTTT
CDR3 protein: CSARGDRRIEAFF

J gene: TRBJ1-5
D gene: TRBD1
clone size: many
V gene: TRBV20-1
CDR3 DNA: TGCAGTGCTTCCCCAGGGGGAAATCAGCCCCAGCATTTT
CDR3 protein: CSASPGGNQPQHF

J gene: TRBJ2-1
D gene: TRBD2
clone size: many
V gene: TRBV12-3/TRBV12-4
CDR3 DNA: TGTGCCAGCAGTCCCATGGGGGGGGGGAATGAGCAGTTCTTC
CDR3 protein: CASSPMGGGNEQFF

J gene: TRBJ2-3
D gene: .
clone size: many
V gene: TRBV7-9
CDR3 DNA: TGTGCCAGCAGCTCTAGGGAGCCGGTGGGAGATACGCAGTATTTT
CDR3 protein: CASSSREPVGDTQYF

J gene: TRBJ2-3
D gene: .
clone size: many
V gene: TRBV6-6
CDR3 DNA: TGTGCCAGCAGCACGACTAGCACAGATACGCAGTATTTT
CDR3 protein: CASSTTSTDTQYF

J gene: TRBJ2-1
D gene: .
clone size: many
V gene: TRBV29-1
CDR3 DNA: TGCAGCGTTCGGAACACCTACAATGAGCAGTTCTTC
CDR3 protein: CSVRNTYNEQFF

J gene: TRBJ1-1
D gene: .
clone size: .
V gene: TRBV12-3/TRBV12-4
CDR3 DNA: TGTGCCAGCAGAGGCGGGTTCACTGAAGCTTTCTTT
CDR3 protein: CASRGGFTEAFF

J gene: TRBJ2-5
D gene: .
clone size: many
V gene: TRBV6-5
CDR3 DNA: TGTGCCTCGAGAGGGGGGGCGCGGGAGACCCAGTACTTC
CDR3 protein: CASRGGARETQYF

J gene: TRBJ1-1
D gene: .
clone size: many
V gene: TRBV18
CDR3 DNA: TGTGCCAGCTCACCGACGACACAGAACACTGAAGCTTTCTTT
CDR3 protein: CASSPTTQNTEAFF

J gene: TRBJ2-3
D gene: .
clone size: many
V gene: TRBV29-1
CDR3 DNA: TGCAGCGAACAAAGACAGGATCTCACAGATACGCAGTATTTT
CDR3 protein: CSEQRQDLTDTQYF

J gene: TRBJ2-5
D gene: .
clone size: many
V gene: TRBV5-1
CDR3 DNA: TGCGCCAGCAGCTCCCAAGAGACCCAGTACTTC
CDR3 protein: CASSSQETQYF

J gene: TRBJ2-6
D gene: .
clone size: many
V gene: TRBV28
CDR3 DNA: TGTGCCAGCAGTCTCCCCGAGGGGTTAGGGGCCAACGTCCTGACTTTC
CDR3 protein: CASSLPEGLGANVLTF

J gene: TRBJ2-2
D gene: .
clone size: many
V gene: TRBV24-1
CDR3 DNA: TGTGCCACCAGTGACACAGGGCCAAGGGCCAACACCGGGGAGCTGTTTTTT
CDR3 protein: CATSDTGPRANTGELFF

J gene: TRBJ2-7
D gene: TRBD1
clone size: .
V gene: TRBV11-2
CDR3 DNA: TGTGCCAGCAGCTGTGAGTGGGACAGGGTTTGCGAGCAGTACTTC
CDR3 protein: CASSCEWDRVCEQYF

J gene: TRBJ2-7
D gene: .
clone size: once
V gene: TRBV7-9
CDR3 DNA: TGTGCCAGCAGCTCAGGGAGCGAGCAGTACTTC
CDR3 protein: CASSSGSEQYF

J gene: TRBJ1-5
D gene: TRBD1
clone size: many
V gene: TRBV19
CDR3 DNA: TGTGCCAGTAGGCAGGGGGCAACAAGCCAGCCCCAGCATTTT
CDR3 protein: CASRQGATSQPQHF